The next 4 T cell receptor beta chains were all read from a single sample in a study of cytomegalovirus exposure and HLA in healthy donors (dated by TCRdb to 2016 to 2017). Library prep was done by the immunoSEQ multiplex PCR assay. A mixture of 60 forward primers for TCR Vbeta segments and 13 reverse primers for TCR Jbeta segments was used in the multiplex PCR. TCRdb stores this immuneACCESS table with in-frame sequences only. Part of the clones is absent; in the studies checked, under half of the shortfall reflects unresolved V genes, and no reason is known for the rest. The sample's own table lists 150,000 to 200,000 clones. About 0.8% of the sample rests with the top ten. The sequencing input was PBMCs. The receptors shown here come from a woman aged 18 to 35 in good health and CMV-seropositive.

This CDR3 reads CAIGQGGNTGELFF. Here the CDR3 DNA reads TGTGCCATCGGACAGGGGGGGAACACCGGGGAGCTGTTTTTT. The genes are TRBV2 and TRBJ2-2; TRBD1 matches 10 bases. The germline CDR1 and CDR2 sequences are SNHLY and FYNNEI. Trimming at V came to 10 bases and at J to 1 base, leaving 3 bases not matched to a gene. The CDR3 spans 14 residues.

A remark on this clone: One end of the junction fails to match germline, which may point to a read error. The J gene is TRBJ1-5, the V gene TRBV5-1; no reliable D call. Germline values: CDR1 SGHRS, CDR2 YFSETQ. The CDR3 spans 15 residues. CDR3 DNA sequence: TGTGCCAGCAGCTTGGATGAGGGTCGCAATCAGCCCCAGCATTTT. Amino acids: CASSLDEGRNQPQHF.

The V and J genes are TRBV5-1 and TRBJ2-3; 7 bases agree with TRBD1. The CDR3 consists of 14 residues. V shed 4 bases and J 6 bases; nucleotides not matched to a gene: 8. Germline CDR1 and CDR2: SGHRS and YFSETQ. CDR3 sequence: CASSRGQKQDTQYF. As DNA, the CDR3 is TGCGCCAGCAGCCGGGGACAGAAGCAGGATACGCAGTATTTT.

The rearrangement uses TRBV28 and TRBJ1-1, with unresolved D. The CDR3 is 11 residues long. The ends were cut back, 6 bases at V and 5 bases at J, with 7 bases in the middle. Per the germline V gene, CDR1 is MDHEN and CDR2 is SYDVKM. This CDR3 reads CASRSSTEAFF. The DNA of the CDR3 is TGTGCCAGCAGGAGTTCGACTGAAGCTTTCTTT.